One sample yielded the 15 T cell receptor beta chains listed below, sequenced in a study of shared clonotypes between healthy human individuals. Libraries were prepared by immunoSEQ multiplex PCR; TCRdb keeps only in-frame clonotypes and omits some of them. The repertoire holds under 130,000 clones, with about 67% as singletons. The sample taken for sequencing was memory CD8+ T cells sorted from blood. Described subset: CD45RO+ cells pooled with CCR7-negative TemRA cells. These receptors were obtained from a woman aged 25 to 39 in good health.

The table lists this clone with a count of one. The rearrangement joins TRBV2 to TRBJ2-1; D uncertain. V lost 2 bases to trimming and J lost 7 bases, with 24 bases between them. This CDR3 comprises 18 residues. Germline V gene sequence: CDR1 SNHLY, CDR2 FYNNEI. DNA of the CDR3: TGTGCCAGCAGTGAATGGACCTTAGGTTCTGGTCGCGAGAATGAGCAGTTCTTC. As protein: CASSEWTLGSGRENEQFF.

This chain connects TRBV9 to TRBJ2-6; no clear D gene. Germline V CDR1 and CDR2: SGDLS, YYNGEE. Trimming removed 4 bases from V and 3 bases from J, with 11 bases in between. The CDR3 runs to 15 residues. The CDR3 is CASSRDRLGANVLTF. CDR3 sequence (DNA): TGTGCCAGCAGCAGAGACCGGCTTGGGGCCAACGTCCTGACTTTC. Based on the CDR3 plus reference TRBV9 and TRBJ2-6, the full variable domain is DSGVTQTPKHLITATGQRVTLRCSPRSGDLSVYWYQQSLDQGLQFLIQYYNGEERAKGNILERFSAQQFPDLHSELNLSSLELGDSALYFCASSRDRLGANVLTFGAGSRLTVL.

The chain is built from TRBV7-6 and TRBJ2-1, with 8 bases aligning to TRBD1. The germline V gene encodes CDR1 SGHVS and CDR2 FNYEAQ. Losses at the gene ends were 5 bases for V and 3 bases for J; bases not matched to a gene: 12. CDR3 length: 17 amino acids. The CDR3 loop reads CASSPHGQGEIYNEQFF. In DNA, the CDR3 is TGTGCCAGCAGCCCCCACGGACAGGGAGAAATCTACAATGAGCAGTTCTTC. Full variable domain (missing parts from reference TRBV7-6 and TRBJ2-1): GAGVSQSPRYKVTKRGQDVALRCDPISGHVSLYWYRQALGQGPEFLTYFNYEAQQDKSGLPNDRFSAERPEGSISTLTIQRTEQRDSAMYRCASSPHGQGEIYNEQFFGPGTRLTVL.

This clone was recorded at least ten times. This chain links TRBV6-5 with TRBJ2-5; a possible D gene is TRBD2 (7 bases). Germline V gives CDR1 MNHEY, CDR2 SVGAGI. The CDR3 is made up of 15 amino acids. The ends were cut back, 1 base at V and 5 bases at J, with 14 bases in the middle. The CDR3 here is CASSYWGGALETQYF. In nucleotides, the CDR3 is TGTGCCAGCAGTTACTGGGGGGGCGCCCTGGAGACCCAGTACTTC.

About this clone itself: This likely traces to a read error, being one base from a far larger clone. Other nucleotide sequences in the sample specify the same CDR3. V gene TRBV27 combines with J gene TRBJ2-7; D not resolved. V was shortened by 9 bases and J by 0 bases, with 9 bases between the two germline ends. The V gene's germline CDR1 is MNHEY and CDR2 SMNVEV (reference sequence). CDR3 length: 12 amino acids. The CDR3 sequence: CASFHSSYEQYF. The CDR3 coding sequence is TGTGCCAGTTTTCATAGCTCCTACGAGCAGTACTTC.

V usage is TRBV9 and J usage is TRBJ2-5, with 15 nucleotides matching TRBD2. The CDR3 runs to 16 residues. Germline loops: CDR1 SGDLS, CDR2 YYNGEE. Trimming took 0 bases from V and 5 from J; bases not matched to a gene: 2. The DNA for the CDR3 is TGTGCCAGCAGCGTAGAAGGACTAGCGGGAGGGGAGACCCAGTACTTC. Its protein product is CASSVEGLAGGETQYF. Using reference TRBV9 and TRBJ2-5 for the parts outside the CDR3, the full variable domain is DSGVTQTPKHLITATGQRVTLRCSPRSGDLSVYWYQQSLDQGLQFLIQYYNGEERAKGNILERFSAQQFPDLHSELNLSSLELGDSALYFCASSVEGLAGGETQYFGPGTRLLVL.

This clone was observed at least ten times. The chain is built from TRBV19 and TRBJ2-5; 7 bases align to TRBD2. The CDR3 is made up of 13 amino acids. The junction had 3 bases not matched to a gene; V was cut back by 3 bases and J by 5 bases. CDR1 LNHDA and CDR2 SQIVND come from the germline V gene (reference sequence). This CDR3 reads CASSISLAETQYF. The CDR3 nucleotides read TGTGCCAGTAGTATCTCACTAGCGGAGACCCAGTACTTC.

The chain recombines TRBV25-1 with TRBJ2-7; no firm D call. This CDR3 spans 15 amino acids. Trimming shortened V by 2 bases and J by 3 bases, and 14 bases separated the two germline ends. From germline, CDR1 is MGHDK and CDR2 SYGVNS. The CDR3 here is CASSEQGSLGYEQYF. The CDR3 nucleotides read TGTGCCAGCAGTGAACAAGGAAGTTTAGGCTACGAGCAGTACTTC.

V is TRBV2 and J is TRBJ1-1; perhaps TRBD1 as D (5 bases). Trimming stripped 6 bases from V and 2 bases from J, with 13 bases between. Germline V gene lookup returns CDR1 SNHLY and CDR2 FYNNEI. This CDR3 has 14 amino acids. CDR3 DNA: TGTGCCAGCAGCGCTACAGGATCTAACACTGAAGCTTTCTTT. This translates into CASSATGSNTEAFF.

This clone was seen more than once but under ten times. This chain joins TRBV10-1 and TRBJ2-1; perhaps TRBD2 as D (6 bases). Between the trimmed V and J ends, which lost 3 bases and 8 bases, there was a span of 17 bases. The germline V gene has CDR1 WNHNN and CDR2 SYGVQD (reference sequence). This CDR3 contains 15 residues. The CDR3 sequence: CASSERGSASHEQFF. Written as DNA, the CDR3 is TGCGCCAGCAGTGAACGGGGGAGTGCATCACATGAGCAGTTCTTC.

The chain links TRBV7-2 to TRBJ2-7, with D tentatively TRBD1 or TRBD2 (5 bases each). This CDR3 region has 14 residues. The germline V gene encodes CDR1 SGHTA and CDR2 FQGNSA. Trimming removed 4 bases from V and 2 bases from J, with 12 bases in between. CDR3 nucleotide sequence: TGTGCCAGCAGCTGGCCGGGACGGGCCTACGAGCAGTACTTC. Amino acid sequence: CASSWPGRAYEQYF. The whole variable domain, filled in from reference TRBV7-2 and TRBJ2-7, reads GAGVSQSPSNKVTEKGKDVELRCDPISGHTALYWYRQSLGQGLEFLIYFQGNSAPDKSGLPSDRFSAERTGGSVSTLTIQRTQQEDSAVYLCASSWPGRAYEQYFGPGTRLTVT.

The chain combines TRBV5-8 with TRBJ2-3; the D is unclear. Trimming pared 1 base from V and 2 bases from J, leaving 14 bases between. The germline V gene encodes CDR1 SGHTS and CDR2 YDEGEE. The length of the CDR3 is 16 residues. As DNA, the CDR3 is TGTGCCAGCAGCTTGTACCCGCGGATAATCACAGATACGCAGTATTTT. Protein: CASSLYPRIITDTQYF.

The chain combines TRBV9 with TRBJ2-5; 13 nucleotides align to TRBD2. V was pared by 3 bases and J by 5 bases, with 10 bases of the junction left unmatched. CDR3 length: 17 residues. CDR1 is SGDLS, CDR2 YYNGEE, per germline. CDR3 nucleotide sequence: TGTGCCAGCAGCGCCCACCCTGGACTAGCGGGAGATGAGACCCAGTACTTC. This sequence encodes CASSAHPGLAGDETQYF.

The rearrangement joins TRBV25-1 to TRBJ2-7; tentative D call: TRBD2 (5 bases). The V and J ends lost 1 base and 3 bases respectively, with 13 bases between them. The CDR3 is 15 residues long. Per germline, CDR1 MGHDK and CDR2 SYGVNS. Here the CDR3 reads CASSESHGNRYEQYF. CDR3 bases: TGTGCCAGCAGTGAATCTCACGGGAACCGCTACGAGCAGTACTTC.

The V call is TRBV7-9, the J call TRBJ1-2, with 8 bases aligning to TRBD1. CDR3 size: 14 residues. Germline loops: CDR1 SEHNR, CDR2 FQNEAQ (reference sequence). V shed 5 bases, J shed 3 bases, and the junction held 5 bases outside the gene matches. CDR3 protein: CASSRGQGYYGYTF. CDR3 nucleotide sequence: TGTGCCAGCAGCAGAGGACAGGGTTACTATGGCTACACCTTC.